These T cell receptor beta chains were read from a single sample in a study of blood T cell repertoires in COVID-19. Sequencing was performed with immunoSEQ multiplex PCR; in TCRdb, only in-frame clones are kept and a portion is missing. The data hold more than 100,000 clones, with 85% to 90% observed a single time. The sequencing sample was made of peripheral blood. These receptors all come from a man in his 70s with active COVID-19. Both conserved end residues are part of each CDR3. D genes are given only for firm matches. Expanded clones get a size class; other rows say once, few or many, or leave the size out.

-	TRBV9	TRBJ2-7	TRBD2	TGTGCCAGCAGCGTAGAACTAGCGGGAGACTCCGAGCAGTACTTC	CASSVELAGDSEQYF
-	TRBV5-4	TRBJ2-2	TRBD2	TGTGCCAGCACCGCGGGAGGGGGCACCGGGGAGCTGTTTTTT	CASTAGGGTGELFF
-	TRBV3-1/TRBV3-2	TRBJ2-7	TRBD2	TGTGCCAGCAGCCAAGTCCCGGGACTAGTGGGGGAGCAGTACTTC	CASSQVPGLVGEQYF
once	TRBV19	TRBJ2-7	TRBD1	TGTGCCAGTAGTGCACAGGGGTCCGAGCAGTACTTC	CASSAQGSEQYF
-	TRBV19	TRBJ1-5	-	TGTGCCAGTAGTATCCCCCGGGGGGCCCTCAGCAATCAGCCCCAGCATTTT	CASSIPRGALSNQPQHF
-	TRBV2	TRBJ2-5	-	TGTGCCAGCAGTTCAGGGATGCAAGAGACCCAGTACTTC	CASSSGMQETQYF
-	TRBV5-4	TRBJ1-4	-	TGTGCCAGCAGCTTGGTTGGGGCAGGAGCTAATGAAAAACTGTTTTTT	CASSLVGAGANEKLFF
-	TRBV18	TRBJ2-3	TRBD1	TGTGCCAGCTCACCCGGGACAGAAGCGCAGTATTTT	CASSPGTEAQYF
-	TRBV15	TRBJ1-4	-	TGTGCCACCAGCAGAGCCCGGGGGGGCGCGCGGGAAAAACTGTTTTTT	CATSRARGGAREKLFF
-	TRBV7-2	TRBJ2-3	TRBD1	TGTGCCAGCAGCCCTCTGGGACAGGGTCGGACAGATACGCAGTATTTT	CASSPLGQGRTDTQYF
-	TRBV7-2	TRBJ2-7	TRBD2	TGTGCCAGCAGCTCGTCGTCGCGGGAGACCACCTTC	CASSSSSRETTF